The 2 T cell receptor beta chains in this list originate from one sample, sequenced in a study of blood T cells in healthy people across ages. Next came a second PCR, run for about 6 to 12 cycles, which used a sample-barcoded 5' primer along with a J-beta primer mix. MiXCR, applied by TCRdb to the 5' RACE reads, yields one record per CDR3 protein. The sample comprises 1,800,000 or so distinct CDR3 sequences, approximately 39% of which are singletons, and 20% to 25% rests with the top ten. Specimen: blood. Source of these receptors: a human donor in good health.

This clonotype was counted between two and nine times. The V gene is TRBV27, the J gene TRBJ2-7; D is perhaps TRBD1 (6 bases). V shed 5 bases and J shed 4 bases, with 18 bases lying between them. Germline loops: CDR1 MNHEY, CDR2 SMNVEV (reference sequence). The CDR3 totals 15 residues. In DNA form, the CDR3 reads TGTGCCAGCAGTATTATCCCGGGACACTCATACGAGCAGTACTTC. Its protein product is CASSIIPGHSYEQYF.

The chain carries TRBV4-2 and TRBJ2-4; no definite D call. Germline CDR1 is LGHNA and CDR2 is YNFKEQ. V lost 0 bases, J lost 8 bases, and 14 bases lay in between. The length of the CDR3 is 15 residues. The CDR3 DNA reads TGTGCCAGCAGCCAAGATAGAAGCTACCGCTACATTCAGTACTTC. Protein product: CASSQDRSYRYIQYF.